This T cell receptor (beta chain) was identified during a study of spatial heterogeneity in lung cancer. The V segment lost 4 bases and the J segment 2 bases; nucleotides outside the gene matches: 11. CDR3 length equals 16 residues. Germline lookup yields CDR1 SGHKS and CDR2 YYEKEE (reference sequence). TCR cDNA molecules each carried a unique molecular identifier. TCRdb re-derived calls from the 5' RACE reads in MiXCR, one entry per CDR3 protein. The data show more than 80,000 distinct CDR3 sequences, 9.5% to 15% seen once. The time point denotes: sample taken at primary tumor resection. The input material, whole RNA from tumor, nontumor lung or frozen PBMC, was sequenced unsorted. This clonotype occurred a few times.

This chain uses TRBV5-5 with TRBJ2-7; 8 bases line up with TRBD1. The starting material was PBMCs, obtained at surgery. The clonotype originates from a male donor with early-stage non-small cell lung cancer. In DNA, the CDR3 is TGTGCCAGCAGCGTGACGCCCGGGACAGGAACCTACGAGCAGTACTTC. Its translation is CASSVTPGTGTYEQYF.